The 21 T cell receptor beta chains presented below share a single source sample, sequenced in a study of glioma-infiltrating T cells after dendritic cell vaccination. Here immunoSEQ multiplex PCR was the method, and the copy in TCRdb shows in-frame clones only, minus some. The top ten clones hold 15% to 18% of a sample with 55,000 to 75,000 clones, 70% to 85% of them seen once. The sample's time point: after dendritic cell vaccination, including at tumor progression/relapse. Sequencing was performed on blood, taken after dendritic cell vaccination. The receptors here all came from a human donor with glioblastoma.

The table lists this clone with a count of one. This chain joins TRBV27 and TRBJ2-6; D gene unclear. The CDR3 contains 17 residues. In germline, CDR1 is MNHEY, CDR2 SMNVEV (reference sequence). V shed 6 bases and J shed 5 bases, with 20 bases lying between them. This chain's CDR3 is CASRLFGLQSRANVLTF. The CDR3 DNA sequence: TGTGCCAGCAGACTCTTTGGGCTACAAAGTCGGGCCAACGTCCTGACTTTC.

The chain carries TRBV9 and TRBJ1-5, with D unclear. V lost 3 bases, J lost 10 bases, and 14 bases lay in between. Germline assignment: CDR1 SGDLS and CDR2 YYNGEE. The CDR3 is 13 amino acids. The CDR3 loop reads CASSEDGGQPQHF. CDR3 DNA: TGTGCCAGCAGCGAGGACGGAGGTCAACCCCAGCATTTT. The full variable domain, rest sourced from reference TRBV9 and TRBJ1-5, is DSGVTQTPKHLITATGQRVTLRCSPRSGDLSVYWYQQSLDQGLQFLIQYYNGEERAKGNILERFSAQQFPDLHSELNLSSLELGDSALYFCASSEDGGQPQHFGDGTRLSIL.

This chain joins TRBV6-6 and TRBJ1-6; no definite D call. The germline CDR1 and CDR2 sequences are MNHNY and SVGAGI (reference sequence). The length of the CDR3 is 14 residues. The V gene lost 7 bases and the J gene lost 9 bases, with 16 bases spanning the gap. The CDR3 sequence is CASTQQPSGSPLHF. Here the CDR3 DNA reads TGTGCCAGCACCCAACAGCCCTCCGGTTCACCCCTCCACTTT.

This chain's CDR3 is CASSQSHAPAGFGGTQYF. The CDR3 DNA is TGCGCCAGCAGCCAATCCCACGCCCCAGCGGGGTTCGGGGGGACCCAGTACTTC. V and J are TRBV4-1 and TRBJ2-5; 7 bases line up with TRBD2. Germline CDR1 and CDR2: MGHRA and YSYEKL. This CDR3 spans 18 amino acids. V lost 2 bases to trimming and J lost 7 bases; unmatched junction nucleotides: 19.

This chain uses TRBV5-1 with TRBJ1-2; 11 bases are a match to TRBD1. The CDR3 runs to 15 residues. The germline gives CDR1 SGHRS, CDR2 YFSETQ. J was trimmed by 4 bases and V by 4 bases; bases with no gene match: 6. The CDR3 region has the DNA TGCGCCAGCAGCCTGGGACAGGGGGATTCCTATGGCTACACCTTC. Protein sequence: CASSLGQGDSYGYTF.

The rearrangement uses TRBV19 and TRBJ1-1; perhaps TRBD1 as D (6 bases). CDR1 is LNHDA and CDR2 is SQIVND in the germline V gene (reference sequence). This CDR3 is built from 12 residues. Trimming removed 8 bases at V and 3 bases at J, with 10 bases between. CDR3 sequence: CASQTGYTEAFF. The CDR3 nucleotides read TGTGCCAGTCAAACAGGGTACACTGAAGCTTTCTTT.

This clone came up a few times. CDR3 protein: CASSRRQGISTEAFF. In nucleotides, the CDR3 is TGTGCCAGTAGTAGAAGACAGGGAATCTCCACTGAAGCTTTCTTT. The chain employs TRBV19 and TRBJ1-1, with TRBD1 identical over 7 bases. J lost 4 bases, V lost 4 bases, and 9 bases had no gene match. CDR1 is LNHDA and CDR2 is SQIVND in the germline V gene (reference sequence). This CDR3 has 15 residues.

The gene calls are TRBV2 and TRBJ1-3; possible D gene TRBD1, 6 bases. Trimming left V 6 bases short and J 7 bases short, with 10 bases between. Germline CDR1 reads SNHLY; CDR2 reads FYNNEI. CDR3 length equals 12 residues. The CDR3 bases are TGTGCCAGCAGCGCGGGGGCCAACACCATATATTTT. Protein product: CASSAGANTIYF.

V is TRBV5-4 and J is TRBJ1-2, with D possibly matching TRBD1 (5 bases). This CDR3 is 13 amino acids long. Germline assignment: CDR1 SGHNT and CDR2 YYREEE (reference sequence). Between the trimmed V and J ends, which lost 4 bases and 7 bases, there was a span of 14 bases. In nucleotides, the CDR3 is TGTGCCAGCAGCCCCAGGGTTCTCGGTGGCTACACCTTC. It yields the protein CASSPRVLGGYTF. The full variable domain, completed using reference TRBV5-4 and TRBJ1-2, is ETGVTQSPTHLIKTRGQQVTLRCSSQSGHNTVSWYQQALGQGPQFIFQYYREEENGRGNFPPRFSGLQFPNYSSELNVNALELDDSALYLCASSPRVLGGYTFGSGTRLTVV.

The rearrangement uses TRBV25-1 and TRBJ2-5; D is uncertain. The CDR3 contains 14 residues. Trimming cost V 6 bases and J 1 base, with 12 bases left between them. Germline V gene lookup returns CDR1 MGHDK and CDR2 SYGVNS. The CDR3 reads CASRKSETQETQYF. CDR3 sequence (DNA): TGTGCCAGCAGGAAAAGCGAGACCCAAGAGACCCAGTACTTC.

The chain has TRBV5-4 and TRBJ2-5, with TRBD1 as a possible D gene (5 bases). The V and J ends lost 7 bases and 2 bases respectively, with 12 bases between them. CDR1 is SGHNT, CDR2 YYREEE, per germline (reference sequence). This CDR3 spans 13 amino acids. The CDR3 nucleotides are TGTGCCAGCGGAATGACAGCACAAGAGACCCAGTACTTC. The encoded protein is CASGMTAQETQYF.

The chain employs TRBV5-4 and TRBJ2-3; no definite D call. The CDR3 contains 12 residues. V was trimmed by 3 bases and J by 2 bases, leaving 4 bases between them. Germline V lookup: CDR1 SGHNT, CDR2 YYREEE (reference sequence). The CDR3 reads CASSSYTDTQYF. The CDR3 DNA reads as TGTGCCAGCAGCTCGTACACAGATACGCAGTATTTT.

The chain uses TRBV7-2 and TRBJ2-7, with 7 nucleotides matching TRBD1. V trimming: 4 bases; J trimming: 4 bases; junction bases outside the gene matches: 7. The CDR3 consists of 14 residues. Looked up from germline, CDR1 is SGHTA and CDR2 is FQGNSA. CDR3 residues: CASSYRQGGYEQYF. The CDR3 DNA sequence: TGTGCCAGCAGCTACAGACAGGGCGGGTACGAGCAGTACTTC.

This clone was seen more than once but under ten times. The V and J genes are TRBV4-2 and TRBJ1-2, with D unclear. Germline-derived CDR1 and CDR2 are LGHNA and YNFKEQ. V was pared by 0 bases and J by 0 bases, with 8 bases between. CDR3 length equals 15 residues. This CDR3 reads CASSQDARPNYGYTF. In DNA, the CDR3 is TGTGCCAGCAGCCAAGACGCCAGGCCTAACTATGGCTACACCTTC.

The V and J genes are TRBV5-5 and TRBJ2-7; 9 nucleotides align to TRBD2. V lost 2 bases, J lost 6 bases, and 6 bases stayed unmatched. The CDR3 consists of 14 residues. Germline V lookup: CDR1 SGHKS, CDR2 YYEKEE (reference sequence). In DNA form, the CDR3 reads TGTGCCAGCAGCTTTGGCGGGGGGGCAGGCGAGCAGTACTTC. Amino acids: CASSFGGGAGEQYF.

The V and J genes are TRBV5-1 and TRBJ2-6, with D maybe TRBD1 (5 bases). The CDR3 has 17 amino acids. Per germline, CDR1 SGHRS and CDR2 YFSETQ. V was shortened by 4 bases and J by 0 bases, with 14 bases between the two germline ends. The CDR3, as DNA: TGCGCCAGCAGCCGCCAGGGCAGGGCCTCTGGGGCCAACGTCCTGACTTTC. This sequence encodes CASSRQGRASGANVLTF.

For the CDR3, the DNA is TGTGCCAGCAGCTTAGGGGACAGGCGCACAGATACGCAGTATTTT. Translation gives CASSLGDRRTDTQYF. The chain uses TRBV7-6 and TRBJ2-3; 8 bases map to TRBD1. Per germline, CDR1 SGHVS and CDR2 FNYEAQ. The CDR3 consists of 15 residues. With 1 base clipped from V and 1 base from J, the junction kept 1 base outside the gene matches.

This rearrangement joins TRBV6-6 to TRBJ1-1; tentative D call: TRBD1 (5 bases). Trimming left V 10 bases short and J 3 bases short, with 18 bases between. Germline CDR1 and CDR2: MNHNY and SVGAGI (reference sequence). The CDR3 has 14 residues. Written as DNA, the CDR3 is TGTGCCACCTCCGGGCGGGGCATTGACACTGAAGCTTTCTTT. Its translation is CATSGRGIDTEAFF.

The J gene is TRBJ2-7, the V gene TRBV11-3; TRBD1 matches at 7 bases. V gave up 8 bases and J gave up 1 base; unmatched junction bases: 11. Germline V gene sequence: CDR1 SGHNT, CDR2 YENEEA. CDR3 length equals 15 residues. The CDR3 DNA sequence: TGTGCCAGCCGGCCGAGGGCAGGGGGTTCCTACGAGCAGTACTTC. Residues: CASRPRAGGSYEQYF.

V gene TRBV30 combines with J gene TRBJ2-6; D is unclear. This CDR3 has 14 amino acids. Germline V gene lookup returns CDR1 GTSNPN and CDR2 SVGIG (reference sequence). V shed 2 bases and J shed 2 bases, with 7 bases lying between them. The CDR3 DNA sequence: TGTGCCTGGAGTTCCAGGCCTGGGGCCAACGTCCTGACTTTC. It codes for CAWSSRPGANVLTF.

This clone was observed a few times. The V and J genes are TRBV18 and TRBJ2-3; 10 bases match TRBD2. The CDR3 extends over 16 amino acids. V trimming: 5 bases; J trimming: 5 bases; junction bases outside the gene matches: 10. Per the germline V gene, CDR1 is KGHSH and CDR2 is LQKENI. The CDR3 bases are TGTGCCAGCTCAGATAGCGGGGGGCCGTCGGGAGATACGCAGTATTTT. Amino acids: CASSDSGGPSGDTQYF.